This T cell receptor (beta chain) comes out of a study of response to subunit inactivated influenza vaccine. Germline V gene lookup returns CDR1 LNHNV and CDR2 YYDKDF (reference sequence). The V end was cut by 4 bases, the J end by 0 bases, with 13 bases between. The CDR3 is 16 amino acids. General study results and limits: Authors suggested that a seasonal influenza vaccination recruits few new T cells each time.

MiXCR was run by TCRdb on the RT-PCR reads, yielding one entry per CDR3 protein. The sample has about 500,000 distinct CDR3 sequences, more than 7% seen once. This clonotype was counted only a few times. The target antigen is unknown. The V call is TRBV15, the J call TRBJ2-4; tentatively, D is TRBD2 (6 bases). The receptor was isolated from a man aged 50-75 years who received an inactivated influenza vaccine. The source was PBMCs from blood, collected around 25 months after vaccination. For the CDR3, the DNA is TGTGCCACCAGCATTTCCCCCGGGGGAGCCAAAAACATTCAGTACTTC. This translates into CATSISPGGAKNIQYF.